Below, 23 T cell receptor beta chains from the same sample are listed, as sequenced in a study of blood T cell repertoires in COVID-19. Some clones are missing from TCRdb's copy, which holds only in-frame ones; the method was immunoSEQ multiplex PCR. The table has 45,000 to 55,000 clones, around 90% seen once. Material: peripheral blood. These receptors were obtained from a human donor in a cohort sampled during active COVID-19.

The sample holds a few counts of this clone. V gene TRBV7-6 combines with J gene TRBJ1-1; maybe TRBD1 (5 bases). Per germline, CDR1 SGHVS and CDR2 FNYEAQ. V was pared by 3 bases and J by 3 bases, with 11 bases between. CDR3 length equals 14 residues. CDR3 DNA: TGTGCCAGCAGCTTTGGTCAGGGCGACACTGAAGCTTTCTTT. It codes for CASSFGQGDTEAFF.

CDR3 nucleotide sequence: TGTGCCAGTAGTATGTTCGACAGGGGCTACGAGCAGTACTTC. Translation: CASSMFDRGYEQYF. The gene calls are TRBV19 and TRBJ2-7; 8 positions match TRBD1. Germline loops: CDR1 LNHDA, CDR2 SQIVND (reference sequence). J was trimmed by 3 bases and V by 3 bases; bases with no gene match: 4. This CDR3 contains 14 residues.

The V gene is TRBV5-1, the J gene TRBJ2-2; TRBD1 matches 7 bases. Germline V CDR1 and CDR2: SGHRS, YFSETQ. The trim removed 0 bases at V and 4 bases at J, leaving 0 bases unmatched. The CDR3 spans 14 residues. This chain's CDR3 is CASSLGTGTGELFF. The CDR3 nucleotides are TGCGCCAGCAGCTTGGGGACAGGCACCGGGGAGCTGTTTTTT.

This sequence joins TRBV9 and TRBJ1-2; 11 bases fit TRBD1. Germline V CDR1 and CDR2: SGDLS, YYNGEE. This CDR3 region has 14 residues. J lost 8 bases, V lost 4 bases, and 7 bases had no gene match. CDR3 sequence reads: CASSPGTGGFGYTF. The CDR3 DNA reads TGTGCCAGCAGCCCTGGGACAGGGGGTTTCGGCTACACCTTC.

The V call is TRBV6-1, the J call TRBJ2-7, with TRBD1 identical over 7 bases. This CDR3 spans 14 amino acids. V was clipped by 1 base and J by 3 bases; unmatched bases: 3. From germline, CDR1 is MNHNS and CDR2 SASEGT. The CDR3 DNA reads as TGTGCCAGCAGTGAAGAGGCAGGGGGCTACGAGCAGTACTTC. Protein: CASSEEAGGYEQYF.

CDR3 amino acids: CASSHLGREGDSGNTIYF. In nucleotides, the CDR3 is TGTGCCAGCAGCCATTTGGGTCGTGAAGGGGATTCTGGAAACACCATATATTTT. The V gene is TRBV7-9, the J gene TRBJ1-3; a weak D match, TRBD1 (5 bases). CDR3 size: 18 residues. Germline V CDR1 and CDR2: SEHNR, FQNEAQ (reference sequence). The V gene lost 5 bases and the J gene lost 1 base, with 21 bases spanning the gap.

The rearrangement uses TRBV27 and TRBJ2-2, with 7 nucleotides matching TRBD1. CDR3 length: 15 residues. Per germline, CDR1 MNHEY and CDR2 SMNVEV (reference sequence). Trimming cost V 2 bases and J 2 bases; bases outside gene matches: 2. DNA for the CDR3: TGTGCCAGCAGTTTAAGACAGGGTAACACCGGGGAGCTGTTTTTT. It encodes CASSLRQGNTGELFF.

DNA for the CDR3: TGTGCCACCAGTGATTTCCTTGGGACAAATGGCTACACCTTC. This encodes CATSDFLGTNGYTF. The V gene is TRBV24-1, the J gene TRBJ1-2; the D gene is possibly TRBD1 (6 bases). Germline lookup yields CDR1 KGHDR and CDR2 SFDVKD. V was cut by 1 base and J by 6 bases, with 11 bases left in between. The CDR3 length is 14 residues.

The chain recombines TRBV5-5 with TRBJ1-5, with a weak D call TRBD1 (6 bases). Germline lookup yields CDR1 SGHKS and CDR2 YYEKEE (reference sequence). Trimming left V 0 bases short and J 2 bases short, with 12 bases between. CDR3 length: 16 residues. For the CDR3, the DNA is TGTGCCAGCAGCTTGGCTTCAGGGGACGGCAATCAGCCCCAGCATTTT. Translation gives CASSLASGDGNQPQHF.

The chain carries TRBV28 and TRBJ2-7; D ambiguous. The CDR3 is 14 amino acids. V was trimmed by 1 base and J by 0 bases, leaving 7 bases between them. Looked up from germline, CDR1 is MDHEN and CDR2 is SYDVKM. This CDR3 reads CASSLSDNSYEQYF. The CDR3 nucleotides read TGTGCCAGCAGTTTATCAGACAACTCCTACGAGCAGTACTTC.

The gene calls are TRBV5-4 and TRBJ2-7, with TRBD2 identical over 13 bases. Germline CDR1 is SGHNT and CDR2 is YYREEE (reference sequence). The CDR3 is 17 amino acids. J lost 2 bases, V lost 2 bases, and 7 bases had no gene match. The CDR3 sequence: CASSLLAGGLGAYEQYF. CDR3 bases: TGTGCCAGCAGCTTACTAGCGGGAGGGCTAGGAGCCTACGAGCAGTACTTC. Complete variable domain (other parts from reference TRBV5-4 and TRBJ2-7): ETGVTQSPTHLIKTRGQQVTLRCSSQSGHNTVSWYQQALGQGPQFIFQYYREEENGRGNFPPRFSGLQFPNYSSELNVNALELDDSALYLCASSLLAGGLGAYEQYFGPGTRLTVT.

This CDR3 reads CASSLRGLAGNTGELFF. In nucleotides, the CDR3 is TGTGCCAGCAGCTTGAGGGGACTAGCGGGAAACACCGGGGAGCTGTTTTTT. The chain carries TRBV5-4 and TRBJ2-2; 13 positions match TRBD2. CDR1 is SGHNT and CDR2 is YYREEE in the germline V gene (reference sequence). The CDR3 totals 17 residues. J lost 2 bases, V lost 1 base, and 2 bases had no gene match.

CDR3 sequence reads: CASRISTGDGYGYTF. The DNA for the CDR3 is TGTGCCAGCAGGATAAGTACAGGGGATGGCTATGGCTACACCTTC. V usage is TRBV6-5 and J usage is TRBJ1-2, with 7 bases identical to TRBD1. Germline V gives CDR1 MNHEY, CDR2 SVGAGI. The CDR3 contains 15 residues. With 6 bases clipped from V and 4 bases from J, the junction kept 11 bases outside the gene matches.

This clone was observed once. V usage is TRBV6-5 and J usage is TRBJ2-7; 12 bases match TRBD2. The CDR3 consists of 13 residues. Germline V gene data show CDR1 as MNHEY and CDR2 as SVGAGI. The V gene end was trimmed by 6 bases and the J gene end by 3 bases; junction bases not matched to a gene: 0. CDR3 in amino acids: CASRTSGSYEQYF. CDR3 nucleotide sequence: TGTGCCAGCAGGACTAGCGGGAGCTACGAGCAGTACTTC.

This clone appeared once. This sequence joins TRBV9 and TRBJ2-1, with 9 bases that match TRBD1. J gave up 6 bases and V 3 bases, and 13 bases lay outside the gene matches. The CDR3 has 17 residues. CDR1 SGDLS and CDR2 YYNGEE come from the germline V gene. CDR3 protein: CASSAQIGDRVSNEQFF. CDR3 bases: TGTGCCAGCAGCGCCCAGATCGGGGACAGGGTATCCAATGAGCAGTTCTTC.

The CDR3 coding sequence is TGTGCCAGCAACAGGGATTTAGATGGCTACACCTTC. Amino acids: CASNRDLDGYTF. The V gene is TRBV19, the J gene TRBJ1-2, with a tentative D call TRBD1 (6 bases). This CDR3 has 12 residues. CDR1 is LNHDA, CDR2 SQIVND, per germline (reference sequence). Trimming took 9 bases from V and 6 from J, leaving 14 bases between them.

The chain is built from TRBV5-1 and TRBJ2-1; 9 nucleotides match TRBD2. Germline-derived CDR1 and CDR2 are SGHRS and YFSETQ. This CDR3 has 18 residues. V lost 1 base and J lost 7; bases outside the gene matches: 15. The chain's CDR3 is CASSLFASGTISYNEQFF. The DNA of the CDR3 is TGCGCCAGCAGCTTGTTCGCTAGCGGGACCATTAGTTATAATGAGCAGTTCTTC.

This rearrangement joins TRBV29-1 to TRBJ2-3; D remains ambiguous. Germline V lookup: CDR1 SQVTM, CDR2 ANQGSEA. The V gene lost 0 bases and the J gene lost 0 bases, with 4 bases spanning the gap. The CDR3 loop spans 13 amino acids. The CDR3 DNA follows: TGCAGCGTTGAAGATTCGAGCACAGATACGCAGTATTTT. Translating gives CSVEDSSTDTQYF.

CDR3 nucleotides: TGTGCCATCAGTGAAGGGACAGGGGGCTCTGGAAACACCATATATTTT. This translates into CAISEGTGGSGNTIYF. The chain employs TRBV10-3 and TRBJ1-3, with 11 bases identical to TRBD1. V was pared by 3 bases and J by 0 bases, with 1 base of the junction left unmatched. Per germline, CDR1 ENHRY and CDR2 SYGVKD. This CDR3 is built from 16 residues.

V is TRBV2 and J is TRBJ2-7; 7 positions match TRBD2. CDR3 length: 14 amino acids. Germline loops: CDR1 SNHLY, CDR2 FYNNEI. The ends lost 4 bases at V and 2 bases at J; junction bases unmatched: 5. The chain's CDR3 is CASSGWGGAYEQYF. In DNA form, the CDR3 reads TGTGCCAGCAGTGGGTGGGGAGGGGCCTACGAGCAGTACTTC.

V and J are TRBV5-1 and TRBJ2-7; 7 bases align to TRBD2. Per germline, CDR1 SGHRS and CDR2 YFSETQ. J was trimmed by 8 bases and V by 6 bases; bases with no gene match: 14. The CDR3 sequence is 14 residues long. As DNA, the CDR3 is TGCGCCAGCAAAACCACCACCGGCGGGAGTAAGCAGTACTTC. It codes for CASKTTTGGSKQYF.

This sequence joins TRBV7-8 and TRBJ2-1; 7 positions match TRBD2. The CDR3 extends over 15 amino acids. Losses at the gene ends were 1 base for V and 4 bases for J; bases not matched to a gene: 4. Per germline, CDR1 SGHVS and CDR2 FQNEAQ. The chain's CDR3 is CASSLGGTNYNEQFF. The CDR3 DNA follows: TGTGCCAGCAGCTTAGGTGGGACTAATTACAATGAGCAGTTCTTC. Looking up the rest from reference TRBV7-8 and TRBJ2-1 gives the full variable domain: GAGVSQSPRYKVAKRGQDVALRCDPISGHVSLFWYQQALGQGPEFLTYFQNEAQLDKSGLPSDRFFAERPEGSVSTLKIQRTQQEDSAVYLCASSLGGTNYNEQFFGPGTRLTVL.

The genes are TRBV7-9 and TRBJ2-1; no clear D. Trimming took off 1 base at V and 9 bases at J, with 10 bases between the two ends. The CDR3 has 13 residues. From germline, CDR1 is SEHNR and CDR2 FQNEAQ (reference sequence). The CDR3 DNA reads as TGTGCCAGCAGCTTAGTCTATGGAGTTGAGCAGTTCTTC. This translates into CASSLVYGVEQFF.